This section outlines one T cell receptor beta chain sequence together with its context. Antigen specificity is unknown. The data are from a study of T cell responses to AZD1222 COVID-19 vaccine. Whole-study results and caveats: Without day 14 samples, only post-peak T cell repertoires were studied. Baseline antibody screening turned up just a handful of seropositive AZD1222 recipients. Reportedly, nearly half of unique spike TCRs recognized epitopes outside B.1.351/B.1.1.7 mutations. Donors were chiefly white British, with a greater number of females, and clonal diversity was perhaps underestimated.

The repertoire was sequenced with immunoSEQ multiplex PCR; TCRdb's copy has only in-frame clones and lacks some. Found here are 45,000 to 55,000 clones, about 86% of them singletons; the top ten hold roughly 10%. The CDR3 covers 16 residues. Germline values: CDR1 SNHLY, CDR2 FYNNEI. The V and J ends lost 10 bases and 4 bases respectively, with 24 bases between them. Specimen: peripheral blood, collected on day 0 of AZD1222 vaccination. The clonotype originates from an adult in good health. The chain uses TRBV2 and TRBJ2-3; D remains unclear. The CDR3 sequence: CATDPPASRVADTQYF. In DNA, the CDR3 is TGTGCCACCGACCCTCCAGCCAGCCGGGTAGCAGATACGCAGTATTTT.